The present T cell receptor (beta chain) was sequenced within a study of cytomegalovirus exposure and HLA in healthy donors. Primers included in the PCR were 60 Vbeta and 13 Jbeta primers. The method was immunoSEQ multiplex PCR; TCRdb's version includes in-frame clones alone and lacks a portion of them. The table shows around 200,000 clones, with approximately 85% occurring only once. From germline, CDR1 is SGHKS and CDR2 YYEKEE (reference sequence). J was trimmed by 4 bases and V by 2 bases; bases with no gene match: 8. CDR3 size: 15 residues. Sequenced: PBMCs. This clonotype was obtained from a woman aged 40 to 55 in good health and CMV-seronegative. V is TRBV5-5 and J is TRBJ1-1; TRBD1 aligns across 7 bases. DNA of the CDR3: TGTGCCAGCAGCTTTAGACAGGGAAAGGCCACTGAAGCTTTCTTT. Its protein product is CASSFRQGKATEAFF. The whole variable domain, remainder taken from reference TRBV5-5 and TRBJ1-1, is DAGVTQSPTHLIKTRGQQVTLRCSPISGHKSVSWYQQVLGQGPQFIFQYYEKEERGRGNFPDRFSARQFPNYSSELNVNALLLGDSALYLCASSFRQGKATEAFFGQGTRLTVV.